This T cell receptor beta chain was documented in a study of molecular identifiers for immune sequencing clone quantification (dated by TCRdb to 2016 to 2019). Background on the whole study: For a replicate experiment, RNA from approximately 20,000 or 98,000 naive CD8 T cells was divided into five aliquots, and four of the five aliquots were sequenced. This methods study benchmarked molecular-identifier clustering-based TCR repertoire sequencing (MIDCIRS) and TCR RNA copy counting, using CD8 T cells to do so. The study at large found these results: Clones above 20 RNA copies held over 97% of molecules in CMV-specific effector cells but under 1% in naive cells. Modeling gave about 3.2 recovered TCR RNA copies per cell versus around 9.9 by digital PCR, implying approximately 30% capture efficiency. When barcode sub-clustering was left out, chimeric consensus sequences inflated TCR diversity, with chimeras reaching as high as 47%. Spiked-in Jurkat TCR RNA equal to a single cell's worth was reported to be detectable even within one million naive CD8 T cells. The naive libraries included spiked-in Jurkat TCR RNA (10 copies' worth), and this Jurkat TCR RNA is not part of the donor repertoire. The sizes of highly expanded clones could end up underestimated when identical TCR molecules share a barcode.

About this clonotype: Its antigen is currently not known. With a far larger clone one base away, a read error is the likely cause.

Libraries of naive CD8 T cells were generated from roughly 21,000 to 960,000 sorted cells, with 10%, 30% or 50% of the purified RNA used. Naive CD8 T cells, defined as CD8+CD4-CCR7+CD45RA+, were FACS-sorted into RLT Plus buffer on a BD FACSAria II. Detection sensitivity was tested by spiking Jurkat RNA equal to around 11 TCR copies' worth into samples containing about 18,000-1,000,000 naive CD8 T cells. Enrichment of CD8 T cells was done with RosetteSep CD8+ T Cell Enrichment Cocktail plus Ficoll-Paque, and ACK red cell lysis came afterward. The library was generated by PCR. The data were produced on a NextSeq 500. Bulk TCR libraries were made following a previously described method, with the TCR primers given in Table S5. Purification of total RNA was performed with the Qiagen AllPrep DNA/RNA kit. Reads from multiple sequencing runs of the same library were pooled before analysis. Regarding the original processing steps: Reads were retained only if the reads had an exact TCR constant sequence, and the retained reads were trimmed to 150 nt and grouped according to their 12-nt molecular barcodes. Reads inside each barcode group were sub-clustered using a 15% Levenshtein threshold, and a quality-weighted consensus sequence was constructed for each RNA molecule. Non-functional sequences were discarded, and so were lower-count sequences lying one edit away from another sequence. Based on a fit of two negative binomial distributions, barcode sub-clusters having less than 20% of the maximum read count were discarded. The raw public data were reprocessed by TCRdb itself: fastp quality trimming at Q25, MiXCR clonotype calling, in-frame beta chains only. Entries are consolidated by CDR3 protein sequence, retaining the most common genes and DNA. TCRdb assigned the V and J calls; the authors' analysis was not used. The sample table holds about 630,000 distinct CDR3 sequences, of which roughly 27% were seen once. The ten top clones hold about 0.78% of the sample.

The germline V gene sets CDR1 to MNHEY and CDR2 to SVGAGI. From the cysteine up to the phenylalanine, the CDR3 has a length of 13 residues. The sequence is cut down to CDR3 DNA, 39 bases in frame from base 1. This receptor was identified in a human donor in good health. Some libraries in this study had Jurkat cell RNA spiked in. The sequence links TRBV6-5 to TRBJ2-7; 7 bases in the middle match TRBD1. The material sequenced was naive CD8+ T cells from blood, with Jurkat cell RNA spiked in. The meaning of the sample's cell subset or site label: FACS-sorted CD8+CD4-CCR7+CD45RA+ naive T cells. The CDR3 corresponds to CASSIGTDYKQYF. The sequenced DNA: TGTGCCAGCAGTATCGGGACAGACTACAAGCAGTACTTC.